Following are 7 T cell receptor beta chains from one sample sequenced in a study of T cell responses to AZD1222 COVID-19 vaccine. Only in-frame clones appear in the TCRdb table, and some are missing; sequencing was by immunoSEQ multiplex PCR. The sample lists about 130,000 clones, approximately 88% occurring once. The sequencing used peripheral blood, collected on day 0 of AZD1222 vaccination. These receptors were obtained from an adult in good health.

This chain joins TRBV3-1 (or the pseudogene TRBV3-2) and TRBJ2-2; TRBD1 might be the D (6 bases). The germline V and J ends were trimmed by 0 bases and 6 bases, with 17 bases remaining between them. Germline CDR1 LGHDT, CDR2 YNNKEL (reference sequence). CDR3 size: 17 residues. The CDR3 nucleotides are TGTGCCAGCAGCCAAGAGTGGGACACTGCCTTCCCCGGGGAGCTGTTTTTT. As protein: CASSQEWDTAFPGELFF.

V and J are TRBV7-2 and TRBJ2-5; D may be TRBD2 (5 bases). V was pared by 1 base and J by 7 bases, with 19 bases between. The CDR3 consists of 16 residues. Germline V gene sequence: CDR1 SGHTA, CDR2 FQGNSA. The CDR3 bases are TGTGCCAGCAGCTTAGGGGCTAGCAGATCCCTCTCGACCCAGTACTTC. Amino acids: CASSLGASRSLSTQYF.

V is TRBV1 and J is TRBJ1-2; TRBD1 is taken as the D call from the table, unchecked against the DNA. TRBV1 counts as a pseudogene. CDR3 length: 13 residues. The CDR3 DNA reads TGCACCAGCAGCCACGGACAGTACTATGGCTACACCTTC. This codes for CTSSHGQYYGYTF.

The V call is TRBV19, the J call TRBJ1-5; TRBD1 is a possible D gene (5 bases). V was cut by 3 bases and J by 5 bases, with 17 bases left in between. CDR3 length equals 16 residues. The germline V gene has CDR1 LNHDA and CDR2 SQIVND (reference sequence). CDR3 DNA: TGTGCCAGTAGTATTAGGGACGGCGTGGGGGATCAGCCCCAGCATTTT. Translation: CASSIRDGVGDQPQHF. The full variable domain, in which reference TRBV19 and TRBJ1-5 provide the parts outside the CDR3, is DGGITQSPKYLFRKEGQNVTLSCEQNLNHDAMYWYRQDPGQGLRLIYYSQIVNDFQKGDIAEGYSVSREKKESFPLTVTSAQKNPTAFYLCASSIRDGVGDQPQHFGDGTRLSIL.

The chain couples TRBV5-6 to TRBJ2-2; 7 bases match TRBD1. The CDR3 covers 15 residues. With 3 bases clipped from V and 3 bases from J, the junction kept 5 bases outside the gene matches. Germline values: CDR1 SGHDT, CDR2 YYEEEE. The CDR3 DNA sequence: TGTGCCAGCAGCTACCAGGGACAGTACACCGGGGAGCTGTTTTTT. This codes for CASSYQGQYTGELFF.

The CDR3 region has the DNA TGTGCCTGGGACAGGCTGAACACTGAAGCTTTCTTT. Translated, it gives CAWDRLNTEAFF. This sequence joins TRBV30 and TRBJ1-1; D perhaps matches TRBD1 (6 bases). Trimming removed 5 bases from V and 0 bases from J, with 7 bases in between. Germline V gene data show CDR1 as GTSNPN and CDR2 as SVGIG (reference sequence). The length of the CDR3 is 12 residues.

J is TRBJ2-7 and V is TRBV27, with D perhaps matching TRBD1 (6 bases). The CDR3 has 13 amino acids. Per germline, CDR1 MNHEY and CDR2 SMNVEV (reference sequence). V shed 7 bases and J shed 4 bases, with 14 bases lying between them. The CDR3 is CASKTLQGYEQYF. The CDR3 DNA sequence: TGTGCCAGCAAAACTCTACAGGGTTACGAGCAGTACTTC.